These 10 T cell receptor beta chains originate from one sample sequenced in a study of blood T cell repertoires in COVID-19. Measured with immunoSEQ multiplex PCR; TCRdb has only the in-frame clones, and not every one. This table has some 100,000 clones, around four fifths appearing once. The sequencing input was peripheral blood. These receptors were collected from a man aged 50 to 60 with active or convalescent COVID-19.

The chain carries TRBV7-9 and TRBJ2-7, with 9 positions matching TRBD1. CDR3 length: 15 amino acids. CDR1 is SEHNR, CDR2 FQNEAQ, per germline (reference sequence). The V and J ends lost 3 bases and 1 base, in that order; junction bases with no gene match: 4. CDR3 sequence: CASSFLTGGSYEQYF. The CDR3, as DNA: TGTGCCAGCAGCTTTCTGACAGGGGGATCCTACGAGCAGTACTTC.

The rearrangement uses TRBV7-8 and TRBJ1-2; D unresolved. From germline, CDR1 is SGHVS and CDR2 FQNEAQ. This CDR3 is built from 13 residues. The V end lost 1 base, the J end lost 5 bases, and 8 bases lay between the germline ends. The CDR3 nucleotides read TGTGCCAGCAGCTTAGTGGGGAGTTATGGCTACACCTTC. Amino acids: CASSLVGSYGYTF. Based on the CDR3 plus reference TRBV7-8 and TRBJ1-2, the full variable domain is GAGVSQSPRYKVAKRGQDVALRCDPISGHVSLFWYQQALGQGPEFLTYFQNEAQLDKSGLPSDRFFAERPEGSVSTLKIQRTQQEDSAVYLCASSLVGSYGYTFGSGTRLTVV.

The chain uses TRBV18 and TRBJ1-5; 7 bases agree with TRBD1. CDR1 KGHSH and CDR2 LQKENI come from the germline V gene. The CDR3 extends over 15 amino acids. J lost 2 bases, V lost 4 bases, and 5 bases had no gene match. This chain's CDR3 is CASSRPGTGNQPQHF. The CDR3 DNA reads as TGTGCCAGCTCACGACCAGGGACAGGCAATCAGCCCCAGCATTTT. Using reference TRBV18 and TRBJ1-5 for the parts outside the CDR3, the full variable domain is NAGVMQNPRHLVRRRGQEARLRCSPMKGHSHVYWYRQLPEEGLKFMVYLQKENIIDESGMPKERFSAEFPKEGPSILRIQQVVRGDSAAYFCASSRPGTGNQPQHFGDGTRLSIL.

The chain combines TRBV6-5 with TRBJ2-5; 9 positions match TRBD2. Trimming took 6 bases from V and 2 from J; bases not matched to a gene: 4. Germline loops: CDR1 MNHEY, CDR2 SVGAGI. There are 14 residues in the CDR3. CDR3 region: CASRPSGAQETQYF. CDR3 nucleotides: TGTGCCAGCAGACCTAGCGGGGCACAAGAGACCCAGTACTTC.

V usage is TRBV20-1 and J usage is TRBJ2-1; unclear D gene. The CDR3 sequence is 12 residues long. CDR1 and CDR2 from the germline V gene are DFQATT and SNEGSKA (reference sequence). The V and J ends lost 3 bases and 4 bases respectively, with 7 bases between them. The CDR3 bases are TGCAGTGCTAGTTATAAATACAATGAGCAGTTCTTC. Translating gives CSASYKYNEQFF.

The chain is built from TRBV12-3 or TRBV12-4 and TRBJ1-5; a weak D match, TRBD1 (5 bases). Trimming removed 9 bases at V and 0 bases at J, with 9 bases between. CDR3 length: 13 residues. DNA of the CDR3: TGTGCCAGTACAGGCGGTAGCAATCAGCCCCAGCATTTT. It encodes CASTGGSNQPQHF.

V usage is TRBV19 and J usage is TRBJ2-2; D remains unclear. Between the trimmed V and J ends, which lost 5 bases and 6 bases, there was a span of 16 bases. The V gene's germline CDR1 is LNHDA and CDR2 SQIVND (reference sequence). The CDR3 sequence is 15 residues long. CDR3 DNA sequence: TGTGCCAGTAGTTTGAGTACCGAGCTCCCCGGGGAGCTGTTTTTT. Encoded protein: CASSLSTELPGELFF.

This clone was counted a few times. J is TRBJ2-3 and V is TRBV5-4; TRBD2 matches 11 bases. Germline V gives CDR1 SGHNT, CDR2 YYREEE (reference sequence). The CDR3 is 14 residues long. Trimming took 5 bases from V and 6 from J; bases not matched to a gene: 5. CDR3 coding DNA: TGTGCCAGCAGGCCGACTAGCGGGGCCGATACGCAGTATTTT. It encodes CASRPTSGADTQYF.

The chain has TRBV7-8 and TRBJ1-2; D remains ambiguous. This CDR3 region has 13 residues. V lost 3 bases and J 8 bases, leaving 13 bases between the germline ends. Germline loops: CDR1 SGHVS, CDR2 FQNEAQ. The CDR3 spells CASSFPTGNGYTF. The CDR3 nucleotides read TGTGCCAGCAGCTTCCCTACCGGGAACGGCTACACCTTC.

This chain uses TRBV7-2 with TRBJ2-5; 8 nucleotides line up with TRBD2. The CDR3 is made up of 14 amino acids. CDR1 is SGHTA and CDR2 is FQGNSA in the germline V gene. V lost 4 bases, J lost 4 bases, and 5 bases stayed unmatched. CDR3 DNA sequence: TGTGCCAGCAGCTGGCGGGCGGGAGGAGAGACCCAGTACTTC. It codes for CASSWRAGGETQYF.